A selection of T cell receptor beta chains follows, all from one sample in a study of blood T cell repertoires in COVID-19. Libraries were prepared by immunoSEQ multiplex PCR; TCRdb keeps only in-frame clonotypes and omits some of them. This table holds under 100,000 clones, about 80% found once. Sequenced: peripheral blood. These receptors originate from a woman between 40 and 55 years old with active or convalescent COVID-19. The CDR3 runs from the conserved cysteine through the conserved F or W. Fields, in order: clone size, V gene, J gene, D gene, CDR3 DNA, CDR3 protein. A D gene is named only where the DNA matches it firmly. Size is omitted from some rows. Given values are once, few, many or a class for expanded clones.

clone size: -; V gene: TRBV28; J gene: TRBJ2-4; D gene: TRBD2; CDR3 DNA: TGTGCCAGCAGTTCGACAGGGTATCTAGCGGGAGGGCGAGCCAAAAACATTCAGTACTTC; CDR3 protein: CASSSTGYLAGGRAKNIQYF
clone size: -; V gene: TRBV28; J gene: TRBJ1-2; D gene: -; CDR3 DNA: TGTGCCAGCAGTTTGCCGGGACACCCAGAGGGGTATGGCTACACCTTC; CDR3 protein: CASSLPGHPEGYGYTF
clone size: -; V gene: TRBV18; J gene: TRBJ1-5; D gene: -; CDR3 DNA: TGTGCCAGCTCACCACGCAGGGCGGTTGGCAATCAGCCCCAGCATTTT; CDR3 protein: CASSPRRAVGNQPQHF
clone size: few; V gene: TRBV6-5; J gene: TRBJ2-3; D gene: TRBD1; CDR3 DNA: TGTGCCAGCGAGGGACAGCTCACAGATACGCAGTATTTT; CDR3 protein: CASEGQLTDTQYF
clone size: -; V gene: TRBV7-3; J gene: TRBJ2-3; D gene: -; CDR3 DNA: TGTGCCAGCAGCCTACAGGTTCAGGGCACAGATACGCAGTATTTT; CDR3 protein: CASSLQVQGTDTQYF
clone size: -; V gene: TRBV9; J gene: TRBJ1-2; D gene: TRBD1; CDR3 DNA: TGTGCCAGCAACCCAGACAGGGGGAACTATGGCTACACCTTC; CDR3 protein: CASNPDRGNYGYTF
clone size: -; V gene: TRBV6-6; J gene: TRBJ1-2; D gene: TRBD1; CDR3 DNA: TGTGCCAGCACGGGACAGGGGATATCCTATGGCTACACCTTC; CDR3 protein: CASTGQGISYGYTF
clone size: -; V gene: TRBV15; J gene: TRBJ2-5; D gene: TRBD1; CDR3 DNA: TGTGCCACCAGCAGAGAAGGGACAGGGGGCCAAGAGACCCAGTACTTC; CDR3 protein: CATSREGTGGQETQYF
clone size: -; V gene: TRBV27; J gene: TRBJ1-4; D gene: -; CDR3 DNA: TGTGCCAGCAGTTGGACTACTAATGAAAAACTGTTTTTT; CDR3 protein: CASSWTTNEKLFF
clone size: -; V gene: TRBV2; J gene: TRBJ2-1; D gene: TRBD2; CDR3 DNA: TGTGCCAGCAGTGAAGGGGGGGGGTTTTCCTACAATGAGCAGTTCTTC; CDR3 protein: CASSEGGGFSYNEQFF
clone size: -; V gene: TRBV18; J gene: TRBJ2-5; D gene: -; CDR3 DNA: TGTGCCAGCTCACCACCGCATAGGGCCTGGAGGCAAGAGACCCAGTACTTC; CDR3 protein: CASSPPHRAWRQETQYF
clone size: -; V gene: TRBV19; J gene: TRBJ2-5; D gene: -; CDR3 DNA: TGTGCCAGTACCGGGCGCGGCGGGGAGACCCAGTACTTC; CDR3 protein: CASTGRGGETQYF
clone size: -; V gene: TRBV7-9; J gene: TRBJ2-1; D gene: TRBD1; CDR3 DNA: TGTGCCAGCAGCTTAGCGAGTGGGACAGGGGCCCATCCCTACAATGAGCAGTTCTTC; CDR3 protein: CASSLASGTGAHPYNEQFF
clone size: -; V gene: TRBV7-7; J gene: TRBJ2-1; D gene: TRBD2; CDR3 DNA: TGTGCTAGCAGCCCCCTCGGGGGGGGACTTTACAATGAGCAGTTCTTC; CDR3 protein: CASSPLGGGLYNEQFF
clone size: -; V gene: TRBV4-2; J gene: TRBJ1-2; D gene: TRBD1; CDR3 DNA: TGTGCCAGCAGCCAAGAAGGACAGACAGGGGGCTACACCTTC; CDR3 protein: CASSQEGQTGGYTF
clone size: once; V gene: TRBV4-1; J gene: TRBJ2-2; D gene: -; CDR3 DNA: TGCGCCAGCAGCCGCCTGGACAGAAACACCGGGGAGCTGTTTTTT; CDR3 protein: CASSRLDRNTGELFF
clone size: -; V gene: TRBV10-1; J gene: TRBJ1-2; D gene: -; CDR3 DNA: TGCGCCAGCAGTGAGGGGCACGGCTATGGCTACACCTTC; CDR3 protein: CASSEGHGYGYTF
clone size: -; V gene: TRBV6-5; J gene: TRBJ2-7; D gene: -; CDR3 DNA: TGTGCCAGCAGTTACAGGGGAGGCCCCTACGAGCAGTACTTC; CDR3 protein: CASSYRGGPYEQYF
clone size: -; V gene: TRBV29-1; J gene: TRBJ1-2; D gene: TRBD1; CDR3 DNA: TGCAGCGTTAGACAGGGCCAATATGGCTACACCTTC; CDR3 protein: CSVRQGQYGYTF
clone size: few; V gene: TRBV28; J gene: TRBJ1-5; D gene: -; CDR3 DNA: TGTGCCAGCAGTCCGCAGGTAGATCAGCCCCAGCATTTT; CDR3 protein: CASSPQVDQPQHF
clone size: -; V gene: TRBV6-2/TRBV6-3; J gene: TRBJ2-6; D gene: -; CDR3 DNA: TGTGCCAGCAGTTGGGCGGGCTCTGGGGCCAACGTCCTGACTTTC; CDR3 protein: CASSWAGSGANVLTF
clone size: -; V gene: TRBV10-2; J gene: TRBJ1-2; D gene: TRBD1; CDR3 DNA: TGCGCCAGTTTTGCTCCGGGACAGGGTGACTATGGCTACACCTTC; CDR3 protein: CASFAPGQGDYGYTF
clone size: -; V gene: TRBV12-3/TRBV12-4; J gene: TRBJ2-7; D gene: TRBD2; CDR3 DNA: TGTGCCAGCAGTCCCGGGGGGTACGAGCAGTACTTC; CDR3 protein: CASSPGGYEQYF
clone size: -; V gene: TRBV5-6; J gene: TRBJ2-7; D gene: -; CDR3 DNA: TGTGCCAGCAGCTTAGGGTCTAGCGTCCCCTACGAGCAGTACTTC; CDR3 protein: CASSLGSSVPYEQYF
clone size: -; V gene: TRBV28; J gene: TRBJ2-1; D gene: -; CDR3 DNA: TGTGCCAGCAGTTTGGCTCTAGCGATCTACAATGAGCAGTTCTTC; CDR3 protein: CASSLALAIYNEQFF
clone size: -; V gene: TRBV18; J gene: TRBJ2-1; D gene: -; CDR3 DNA: TGTGCCAGCTCACCACCTTTTTACTACAATGAGCAGTTCTTC; CDR3 protein: CASSPPFYYNEQFF
clone size: -; V gene: TRBV6-5; J gene: TRBJ2-3; D gene: -; CDR3 DNA: TGTGCCAGCAAACAGGGCCCTAGCACAGATACGCAGTATTTT; CDR3 protein: CASKQGPSTDTQYF
clone size: -; V gene: TRBV6-6; J gene: TRBJ1-5; D gene: -; CDR3 DNA: TGTGCCCCGGGCGGGGGGAGGTTAATCAATCAGCCCCAGCATTTT; CDR3 protein: CAPGGGRLINQPQHF
clone size: -; V gene: TRBV7-8; J gene: TRBJ2-5; D gene: -; CDR3 DNA: TGTGCCAGCAGCTTAGCAGGGGGTAGGGAGACCCAGTACTTC; CDR3 protein: CASSLAGGRETQYF
clone size: once; V gene: TRBV6-5; J gene: TRBJ2-3; D gene: TRBD2; CDR3 DNA: TGTGCCAGCAGTTCCGGGGATAGCGGGGGGGCTAAGGGGTATTTT; CDR3 protein: CASSSGDSGGAKGYF
clone size: few; V gene: TRBV10-3; J gene: TRBJ2-7; D gene: TRBD1; CDR3 DNA: TGTGCCATCAGGGGGACAGGGGGTTACGAGCAGTACTTC; CDR3 protein: CAIRGTGGYEQYF
clone size: -; V gene: TRBV29-1; J gene: TRBJ2-3; D gene: TRBD2; CDR3 DNA: TGCAGCGTGACCGGACTAGCGAGAAGTACAGATACGCAGTATTTT; CDR3 protein: CSVTGLARSTDTQYF
clone size: once; V gene: TRBV10-3; J gene: TRBJ1-2; D gene: TRBD1; CDR3 DNA: TGTGCCATCAGTGGGGACAGGACAGGGCATAAAGATGGCTACACCTTC; CDR3 protein: CAISGDRTGHKDGYTF
clone size: -; V gene: TRBV5-6; J gene: TRBJ1-3; D gene: -; CDR3 DNA: TGTGCCAGCAGCTTCCAAGATGACAGCTCTGGAAACACCATATATTTT; CDR3 protein: CASSFQDDSSGNTIYF
clone size: -; V gene: TRBV5-8; J gene: TRBJ2-7; D gene: -; CDR3 DNA: TGTGCCAGCAGCTTGGACTGGTGGACGGGAACCTACGAGCAGTACTTC; CDR3 protein: CASSLDWWTGTYEQYF
clone size: -; V gene: TRBV28; J gene: TRBJ2-2; D gene: -; CDR3 DNA: TGTGCCAGCAGGGTTAGCGGAGGGGGCGCTGTAAACACCGGGGAGCTGTTTTTT; CDR3 protein: CASRVSGGGAVNTGELFF
clone size: -; V gene: TRBV9; J gene: TRBJ2-6; D gene: TRBD1; CDR3 DNA: TGTGCCAGCAGCCGGACAGGGGTAGTAAACTCTGGGGCCAACGTCCTGACTTTC; CDR3 protein: CASSRTGVVNSGANVLTF
clone size: few; V gene: TRBV7-9; J gene: TRBJ2-1; D gene: TRBD2; CDR3 DNA: TGTGCCAGCAGCCCACCGGGACTAGCGGGCAATGAGCAGTTCTTC; CDR3 protein: CASSPPGLAGNEQFF
clone size: -; V gene: TRBV4-3; J gene: TRBJ1-2; D gene: TRBD1; CDR3 DNA: TGCGCCAGCAGACCCGGGGACCAGGGGGCCTATGGCTACACCTTC; CDR3 protein: CASRPGDQGAYGYTF
clone size: -; V gene: TRBV12-3/TRBV12-4; J gene: TRBJ1-5; D gene: -; CDR3 DNA: TGTGCCAGCAGTTCCACAGGGAGCCAGCCCCAGCATTTT; CDR3 protein: CASSSTGSQPQHF
clone size: -; V gene: TRBV6-5; J gene: TRBJ2-5; D gene: TRBD2; CDR3 DNA: TGTGCCAGCAGTTACGCCCGGGGGGGTCAAGAGACCCAGTACTTC; CDR3 protein: CASSYARGGQETQYF
clone size: -; V gene: TRBV30; J gene: TRBJ1-5; D gene: TRBD1; CDR3 DNA: TGTGCCTGGAGTGTGGGGACAGGGGGTGTACAGCCCCAGCATTTT; CDR3 protein: CAWSVGTGGVQPQHF
clone size: large; V gene: TRBV5-6; J gene: TRBJ2-4; D gene: TRBD2; CDR3 DNA: TGTGCCAGCAGCTTGGGAACTAGCGGGGGGGCGGTAGCCAAAAACATTCAGTACTTC; CDR3 protein: CASSLGTSGGAVAKNIQYF
clone size: -; V gene: TRBV11-1; J gene: TRBJ1-6; D gene: -; CDR3 DNA: TGTGCCAGCAGCTTAGCCCAAGGGAGGGCGCGCTCACCCCTCCACTTT; CDR3 protein: CASSLAQGRARSPLHF
clone size: -; V gene: TRBV5-1; J gene: TRBJ2-1; D gene: TRBD2; CDR3 DNA: TGCGCCAGCAGCTTGAGACTAGCGGGAGGGTCGGGAGACTACGGGAATGAGCAGTTCTTC; CDR3 protein: CASSLRLAGGSGDYGNEQFF
clone size: -; V gene: TRBV10-1; J gene: TRBJ1-2; D gene: -; CDR3 DNA: TGCGCCAGCAGTGACTTCACAGACCTCCTAACCTACACCTTC; CDR3 protein: CASSDFTDLLTYTF
clone size: once; V gene: TRBV4-3; J gene: TRBJ2-3; D gene: -; CDR3 DNA: TGCGCCAGCAGCCATCTACGCGGAGATACGCAGTATTTT; CDR3 protein: CASSHLRGDTQYF
clone size: -; V gene: TRBV20-1; J gene: TRBJ1-2; D gene: -; CDR3 DNA: TGCAGTGCTAGAGACCCCCAAGGCTACACCTTC; CDR3 protein: CSARDPQGYTF
clone size: medium-sized; V gene: TRBV4-2; J gene: TRBJ2-7; D gene: TRBD2; CDR3 DNA: TGTGCCAGCAGCCAAGATCCGGGGGGCTACGAGCAGTACTTC; CDR3 protein: CASSQDPGGYEQYF
clone size: -; V gene: TRBV10-3; J gene: TRBJ2-3; D gene: TRBD1; CDR3 DNA: TGTGCCATCAATAAAGACAGGGGGGGGACAGATACGCAGTATTTT; CDR3 protein: CAINKDRGGTDTQYF
clone size: -; V gene: TRBV2; J gene: TRBJ1-2; D gene: TRBD1; CDR3 DNA: TGTGCCAGCAGTGGATCGACAGGGGGCAACTATGGCTACACCTTC; CDR3 protein: CASSGSTGGNYGYTF
clone size: -; V gene: TRBV28; J gene: TRBJ2-2; D gene: TRBD1; CDR3 DNA: TGTGCCAGCAGTTTGGGCCAGGGGGCTTTCTCCAACACCGGGGAGCTGTTTTTT; CDR3 protein: CASSLGQGAFSNTGELFF
clone size: -; V gene: TRBV28; J gene: TRBJ1-1; D gene: TRBD1; CDR3 DNA: TGTGCCAGCAGTTTAGGGGACAGGGGTGGGGCTGAAGCTTTCTTT; CDR3 protein: CASSLGDRGGAEAFF
clone size: -; V gene: TRBV18; J gene: TRBJ1-1; D gene: TRBD1; CDR3 DNA: TGTGCCAGCTCACCACCGACAGGGGGCGTAGTTTCCAGAGCTTTCTTT; CDR3 protein: CASSPPTGGVVSRAFF
clone size: -; V gene: TRBV6-2/TRBV6-3; J gene: TRBJ2-1; D gene: TRBD1; CDR3 DNA: TGTGCCAGCAGTAATAAGGACAGGGGAGGATACAATGAGCAGTTCTTC; CDR3 protein: CASSNKDRGGYNEQFF